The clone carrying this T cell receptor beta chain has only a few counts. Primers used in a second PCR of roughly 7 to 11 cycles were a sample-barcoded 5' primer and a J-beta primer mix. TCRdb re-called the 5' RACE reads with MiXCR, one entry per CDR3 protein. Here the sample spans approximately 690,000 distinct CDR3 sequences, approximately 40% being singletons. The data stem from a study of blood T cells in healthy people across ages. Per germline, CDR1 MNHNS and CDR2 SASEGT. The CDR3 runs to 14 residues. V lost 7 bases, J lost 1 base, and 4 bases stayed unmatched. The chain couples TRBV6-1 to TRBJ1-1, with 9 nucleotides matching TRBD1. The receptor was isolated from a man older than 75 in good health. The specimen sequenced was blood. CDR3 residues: CASIRTGANTEAFF. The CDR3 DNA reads TGTGCCAGCATTCGGACAGGGGCGAACACTGAAGCTTTCTTT.